This T cell receptor (beta chain) was identified in a study of blood T cell repertoires in COVID-19 (dated by TCRdb to the early 2020s). Describing the broader study: Collaborator samples came from the United States, Italy and Spain and covered acute and convalescent phases of COVID-19. The material from the prospective study consisted of cDNA or gDNA derived from T cells, B-cell-depleted T cells, or PBMCs. The dataset comprised deeply sampled blood TCRbeta repertoires from subjects exposed to, actively infected with, or recovered from COVID-19. The repertoires were released in a freely available public database intended as a resource for research on the immune response to SARS-CoV-2. The samples were drawn from the first 160 participants of the ongoing ImmuneRACE study and from more than 1,000 subjects provided by 6 global collaborators. A de-identified subject ID, COVID-19 status, age in years and sex were almost always included in the sample metadata. Where HLA class I and class II types were available, the types were taken from metadata supplied by the sample provider, not from assay-based typing. The investigation overall reported the following: Clinical and demographic metadata were provided uncurated, with the amount varying by source and participant.

V loses 6 bases of germline sequence and J loses 1 base, and the interval between the two ends is 12 bases. The CDR3 has 15 amino acids, counting the end cysteine and phenylalanine. This entry keeps only the CDR3 DNA: 45 bases, framed from base 1. The CDR1 and CDR2 encoded by the germline V gene are MGHRA and YSYEKL. Concerning this clone itself: Its cognate antigen has yet to be identified. No qualities accompany the bases; no much larger clone lies one base away.

One collaborating source in Seattle enrolled patients during active infection and followed them longitudinally through the course of disease. Whole blood was collected in K2EDTA tubes by collaborating institutions according to the institutions' own protocols. Collaborator samples were shipped for TCRbeta analysis as frozen whole blood, isolated PBMCs, or DNA extracted from either sample type. TCRbeta CDR3 regions were amplified from genomic DNA by means of the immunoSEQ Assay, a bias-controlled multiplex PCR. The original pipeline was this. Within the assay, amplification of reference gene primers was used to estimate how many nucleated cells each sample contained. Sequence reads were collapsed and filtered to measure the absolute abundance of every unique TCRbeta CDR3 rearrangement. For each sample, productive Simpson clonality was calculated as the square root of Simpson's diversity index across productive rearrangements. Drawn from immuneACCESS, this table holds only the in-frame rearrangements with V and J called that TCRdb kept. Clones are partly lost; checked studies trace under half to an unresolved V gene and leave the rest unexplained. That table supplies the V and J calls and clone size; D and trimming were determined from the DNA. The sample table lists around 370,000 clones, almost 90% of them with a count of one. The ten largest clones add up to roughly 6.6% of the sample.

The sequence is built from TRBV4-1 and TRBJ2-2; perhaps TRBD1 is the D gene, with 7 bases matching. This clonotype was obtained from a woman aged 70-85 years with COVID-19, enrolled during active disease. Sequencing was done on a sample of peripheral blood. The DNA is TGCGCCAGCAGGGACTACAGGGGGAACACCGGGGAGCTGTTTTTT. Its protein product is CASRDYRGNTGELFF.